Listed here is a single T cell receptor (beta chain). The target antigen is unknown. The CDR3 is 15 amino acids. Germline loops: CDR1 SGHTA, CDR2 FQGTGA. V shed 4 bases, J shed 4 bases, and the junction held 6 bases outside the gene matches. This sample was taken from a study of beta chain features in type 1 diabetes. Study summary: Analysis included 107,917,701 sorted cells drawn from all samples. Findings of the study overall: The cDNA sequencing approach could over-represent high-TCR-expressing cells. Shortening of TCRB CDR3s, moderate but significant, appeared in all four CD4+ subsets of Type 1 diabetes patients. Type 1 diabetes patients had VDJ junctions that carried fewer insertions and more deletions. Sampled from patients, naive, central memory and Treg TCRB repertoires appeared more similar than those sampled from healthy donors.

The isolated RNA, all of it, was reverse transcribed, so expressed TCRB transcripts were what got sequenced. Only in-frame clones appear in the TCRdb table, and some are missing; sequencing was by immunoSEQ multiplex PCR. This repertoire shows under 130,000 clones, roughly 28% found once; its top ten account for about 0.57%. This chain links TRBV7-3 with TRBJ2-1; 8 bases are a match to TRBD2. The sequence came from a woman aged 18-35 years with type 1 diabetes. The sequencing sample was made of central memory CD4+ T cells from blood. CDR3 sequence: CASSSRLAKYNEQFF. In DNA form, the CDR3 reads TGTGCCAGCAGCTCCCGACTAGCGAAATACAATGAGCAGTTCTTC. The full variable domain, rest sourced from reference TRBV7-3 and TRBJ2-1, is GAGVSQTPSNKVTEKGKYVELRCDPISGHTALYWYRQSLGQGPEFLIYFQGTGAADDSGLPNDRFFAVRPEGSVSTLKIQRTERGDSAVYLCASSSRLAKYNEQFFGPGTRLTVL.